Below, one T cell receptor (beta chain) is given with its context. Its antigen is unknown. CDR1 is KGHSH and CDR2 is LQKENI in the germline V gene. The CDR3 consists of 17 residues. V gave up 0 bases and J gave up 4 bases, with 18 bases separating them. The data were produced by immunoSEQ multiplex PCR, yet TCRdb's version contains in-frame clones alone and is incomplete. This table holds more than 70,000 clones, around 89% found once. This entry is derived from a study of OX40 agonist ivuxolimab in advanced cancers. Study at large: Partial responses occurred in Three dose-escalation patients, one with hepatocellular carcinoma and two with cutaneous melanoma. Study-wide results and limits: Expanded clones tended on average to be more numerous among CD8+ T cells than CD4+.

This receptor was obtained from an adult with an advanced solid tumor such as melanoma, head and neck, liver or kidney cancer. The V gene is TRBV18, the J gene TRBJ2-5, with D perhaps matching TRBD2 (7 bases). The sequencing here drew on CD4+ or CD8+ T cells sorted from blood, taken in a trial of the OX40 agonist ivuxolimab. The CDR3 coding sequence is TGTGCCAGCTCACCACCGGGGGGGGCGGCTGGCGGAGAGACCCAGTACTTC. Its protein product is CASSPPGGAAGGETQYF.